This TCR beta chain was obtained from a study of somatic mutations in cytotoxic T cells in rheumatoid arthritis. Concerning this clone itself: Its specificity is not known.

Using immunoSEQ multiplex PCR, the repertoire was profiled, and TCRdb retains in-frame clones only, with some absent. The sample yields about 18,000 clones, about four fifths seen once. General study results and limits: Only rheumatoid arthritis patients, not healthy controls, showed CD8+ clonality increasing with age. Comparison of CD8+ T-cell clonality between rheumatoid arthritis patients and age-matched healthy controls yielded no significant difference.

Material for sequencing was CD8+ T cells sorted from blood. This clonotype originated in an adult with rheumatoid arthritis.

The chain's CDR3 is CASSGAGGGGNQPQHF. In nucleotides, the CDR3 is TGCGCCAGCAGCGGCGCAGGAGGGGGAGGCAATCAGCCCCAGCATTTT. This chain joins TRBV4-1 and TRBJ1-5; tentatively, D is TRBD1 (6 bases). This CDR3 is built from 16 residues. V dropped 5 bases and J dropped 2 bases, with 16 bases sitting between them. Germline loops: CDR1 MGHRA, CDR2 YSYEKL.